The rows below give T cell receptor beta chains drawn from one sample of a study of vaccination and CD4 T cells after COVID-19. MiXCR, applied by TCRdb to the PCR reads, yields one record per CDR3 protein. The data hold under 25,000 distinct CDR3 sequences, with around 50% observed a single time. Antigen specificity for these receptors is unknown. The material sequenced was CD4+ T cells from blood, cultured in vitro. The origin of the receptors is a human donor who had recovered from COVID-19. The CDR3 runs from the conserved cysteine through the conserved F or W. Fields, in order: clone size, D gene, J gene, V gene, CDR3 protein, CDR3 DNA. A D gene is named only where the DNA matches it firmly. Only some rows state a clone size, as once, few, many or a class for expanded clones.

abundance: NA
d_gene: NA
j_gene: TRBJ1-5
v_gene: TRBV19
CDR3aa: CASSIDQGRHQPQHF
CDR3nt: TGTGCCAGTAGTATAGATCAGGGACGGCATCAGCCCCAGCATTTT

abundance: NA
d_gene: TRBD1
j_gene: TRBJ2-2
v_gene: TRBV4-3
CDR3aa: CASSQESQGAFAGELFF
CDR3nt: TGCGCCAGCAGCCAAGAGTCCCAGGGGGCGTTTGCCGGGGAGCTGTTTTTT

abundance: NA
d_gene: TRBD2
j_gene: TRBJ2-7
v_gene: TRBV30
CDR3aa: CAWSQEAASGSSYEQYF
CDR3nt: TGTGCCTGGAGCCAGGAGGCCGCTAGCGGGAGTAGCTACGAGCAGTACTTC

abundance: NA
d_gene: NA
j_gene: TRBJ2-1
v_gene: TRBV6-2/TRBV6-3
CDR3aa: CAIRDSSYNEQFF
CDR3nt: TGTGCCATTCGGGACTCCAGCTACAATGAGCAGTTCTTC

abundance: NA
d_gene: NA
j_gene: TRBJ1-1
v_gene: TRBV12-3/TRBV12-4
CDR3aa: CASSPLPLGTEAFF
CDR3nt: TGTGCCAGCAGTCCCCTTCCCCTTGGGACTGAAGCTTTCTTT

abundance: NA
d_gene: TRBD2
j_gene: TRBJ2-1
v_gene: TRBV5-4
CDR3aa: CASSKGLAFGYNEQFF
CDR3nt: TGTGCCAGCAGCAAGGGACTAGCATTTGGGTACAATGAGCAGTTCTTC

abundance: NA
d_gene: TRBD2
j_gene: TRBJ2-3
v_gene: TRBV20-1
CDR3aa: CSALSGGLTQYF
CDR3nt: TGCAGTGCTCTGAGCGGGGGCCTTACGCAGTATTTT

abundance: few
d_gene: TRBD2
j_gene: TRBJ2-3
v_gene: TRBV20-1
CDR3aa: CSAPRAGWAGDTDTQYF
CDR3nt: TGCAGTGCCCCCCGCGCGGGTTGGGCGGGAGACACAGATACGCAGTATTTT

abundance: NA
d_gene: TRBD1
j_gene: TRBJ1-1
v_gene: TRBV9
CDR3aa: CASSPVRDRDYTEAFF
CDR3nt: TGTGCCAGCAGCCCAGTCCGGGACAGGGATTACACTGAAGCTTTCTTT

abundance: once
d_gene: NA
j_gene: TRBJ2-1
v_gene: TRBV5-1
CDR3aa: CASSLAARFNEQFF
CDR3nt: TGCGCCAGCAGCTTGGCGGCTAGGTTTAATGAGCAGTTCTTC

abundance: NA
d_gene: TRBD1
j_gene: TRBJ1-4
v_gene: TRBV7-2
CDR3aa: CASSPDRGNEKLFF
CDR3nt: TGTGCCAGCAGCCCGGACAGGGGGAATGAAAAACTGTTTTTT

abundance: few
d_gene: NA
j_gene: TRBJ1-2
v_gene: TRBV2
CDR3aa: CASRVERGDYGYTF
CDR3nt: TGTGCCAGCAGGGTCGAGAGGGGCGACTATGGCTACACCTTC

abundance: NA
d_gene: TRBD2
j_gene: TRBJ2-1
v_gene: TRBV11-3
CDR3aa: CASTLGRRGAYNEQFF
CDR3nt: TGTGCCAGCACCCTAGGACGGCGGGGGGCCTACAATGAGCAGTTCTTC

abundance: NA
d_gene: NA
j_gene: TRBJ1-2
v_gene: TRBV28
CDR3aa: CASSFTSGGLSSYTF
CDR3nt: TGTGCCAGCAGTTTCACCTCCGGAGGTCTTAGCAGCTACACCTTC

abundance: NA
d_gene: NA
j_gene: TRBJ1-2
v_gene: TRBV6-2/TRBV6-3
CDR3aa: CASSSMAYGYTF
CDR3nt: TGTGCCAGCAGTTCGATGGCTTATGGCTACACCTTC

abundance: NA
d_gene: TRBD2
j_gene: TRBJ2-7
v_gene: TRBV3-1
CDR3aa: CASSQGWLAGNEQYF
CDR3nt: TGTGCCAGCAGCCAAGGCTGGCTAGCGGGTAACGAGCAGTACTTC

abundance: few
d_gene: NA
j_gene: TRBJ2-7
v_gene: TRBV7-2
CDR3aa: CASSLMGLHTYEQYF
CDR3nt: TGTGCCAGCAGCTTAATGGGGCTTCATACCTACGAGCAGTACTTC

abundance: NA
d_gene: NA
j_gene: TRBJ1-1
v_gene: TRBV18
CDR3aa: CASSRDSGGYTEAFF
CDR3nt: TGTGCCAGCTCACGTGACAGTGGGGGTTACACTGAAGCTTTCTTT

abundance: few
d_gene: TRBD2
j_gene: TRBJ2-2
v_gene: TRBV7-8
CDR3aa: CASSLMVLAGVRAGELFF
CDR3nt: TGTGCCAGCAGCTTAATGGTCCTAGCGGGAGTACGCGCCGGGGAGCTGTTTTTT

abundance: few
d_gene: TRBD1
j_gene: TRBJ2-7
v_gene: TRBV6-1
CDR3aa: CASSETGPLGEQYF
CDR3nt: TGTGCCAGCAGTGAGACAGGGCCCTTGGGCGAGCAGTACTTC

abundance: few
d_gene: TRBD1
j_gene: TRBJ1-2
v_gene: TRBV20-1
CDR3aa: CSASSSTGTGFNYGYTF
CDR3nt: TGCAGTGCTAGTAGCTCTACCGGGACAGGGTTTAACTATGGCTACACCTTC

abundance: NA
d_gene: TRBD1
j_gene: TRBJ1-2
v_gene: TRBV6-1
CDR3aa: CASTGTGSIVDYGYTF
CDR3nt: TGTGCCAGCACTGGGACAGGGTCCATCGTTGACTATGGCTACACCTTC

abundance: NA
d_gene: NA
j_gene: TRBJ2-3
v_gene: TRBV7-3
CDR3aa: CASSYGVGGTDTQYF
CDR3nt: TGTGCCAGCAGCTACGGGGTTGGGGGCACAGATACGCAGTATTTT

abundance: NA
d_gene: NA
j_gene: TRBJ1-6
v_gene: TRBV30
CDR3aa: CAWSVSPFGTNNSPLHF
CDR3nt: TGTGCCTGGAGTGTGTCGCCATTTGGGACTAATAATTCACCCCTCCACTTT

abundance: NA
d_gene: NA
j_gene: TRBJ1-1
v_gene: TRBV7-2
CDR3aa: CASSFKGLGTEAFF
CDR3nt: TGTGCCAGCAGCTTTAAGGGGCTTGGCACTGAAGCTTTCTTT

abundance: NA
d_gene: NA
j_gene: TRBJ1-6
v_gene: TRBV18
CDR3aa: CASSPQRGNNSPLHF
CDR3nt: TGTGCCAGCTCACCACAGAGGGGTAATAATTCACCCCTCCACTTT

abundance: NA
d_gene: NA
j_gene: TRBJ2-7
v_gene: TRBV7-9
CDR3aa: CASSQQGAGFYEQYF
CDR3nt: TGTGCCAGCAGCCAACAAGGGGCCGGTTTCTACGAGCAGTACTTC

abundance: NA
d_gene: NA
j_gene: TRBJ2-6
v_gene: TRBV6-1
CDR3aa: CASSDWQGVANVLTF
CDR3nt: TGTGCCAGCAGTGACTGGCAGGGTGTGGCCAACGTCCTGACTTTC

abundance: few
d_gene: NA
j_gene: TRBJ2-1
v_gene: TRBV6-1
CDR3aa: CASSESFALSDNEQFF
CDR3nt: TGTGCCAGCAGTGAATCGTTCGCTTTAAGCGACAATGAGCAGTTCTTC

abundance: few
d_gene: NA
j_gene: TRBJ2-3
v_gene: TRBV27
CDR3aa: CASSSQGDTQYF
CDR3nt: TGTGCCAGCAGTTCCCAGGGAGATACGCAGTATTTT

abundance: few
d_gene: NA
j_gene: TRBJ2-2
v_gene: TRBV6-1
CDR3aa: CASRPTGNTGELFF
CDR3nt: TGTGCCAGCAGGCCGACAGGGAACACCGGGGAGCTGTTTTTT

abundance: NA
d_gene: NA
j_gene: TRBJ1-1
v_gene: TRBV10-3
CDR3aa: CAISDAVGRETEAFF
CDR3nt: TGTGCCATCAGTGACGCGGTTGGGAGGGAGACTGAAGCTTTCTTT